This T cell receptor (beta chain) was profiled in a study of blood T cell repertoires in COVID-19. About the research overall: Samples came from the United States, Italy and Spain, spanning acute and convalescent COVID-19. Sources were T cells, B-cell-depleted T cells, or PBMCs; the material itself was cDNA or gDNA.

This CDR3 region has 13 residues. Germline V gene sequence: CDR1 LNHDA, CDR2 SQIVND (reference sequence). V was trimmed by 1 base and J by 5 bases, leaving 6 bases between them. Clones were sequenced by immunoSEQ multiplex PCR, and TCRdb holds only the in-frame ones, with some missing. Of some 40,000 clones in the sample, around 86% were seen once. The TCR was taken from a woman of 80 years or more with acute or convalescent COVID-19. The sample consisted of peripheral blood. The rearrangement links TRBV19 to TRBJ1-5; the D is unclear. As DNA, the CDR3 is TGTGCCAGTAGTATAGTAACGGATCAGCCCCAGCATTTT. It is translated as CASSIVTDQPQHF. Based on the CDR3 plus reference TRBV19 and TRBJ1-5, the full variable domain is DGGITQSPKYLFRKEGQNVTLSCEQNLNHDAMYWYRQDPGQGLRLIYYSQIVNDFQKGDIAEGYSVSREKKESFPLTVTSAQKNPTAFYLCASSIVTDQPQHFGDGTRLSIL.